This TCR beta chain comes out of a study of T cells in localized non-small cell lung cancer. Study-wide points: Uninvolved adjacent lung had higher T cell clonality than tumor and all other tissues. In adjacent lung, a median roughly 53 of the top 100 tumor clones were found. Longer overall survival was associated with a higher density of T cells in the blood.

A note on this clone: Its matching antigen is unknown.

The germline gives CDR1 SNHLY, CDR2 FYNNEI. The CDR3 is 13 amino acids. V gave up 8 bases and J gave up 3 bases, with 10 bases separating them. This table comes from immunoSEQ multiplex PCR, and its TCRdb copy is limited to in-frame clones, with some not included. Found here are some 30,000 clones, 85% to 90% of them singletons; the top ten hold around 4.2%. Specimen: peripheral blood, collected before any cancer treatment. The chain is built from TRBV2 and TRBJ2-2; D ambiguous. The sequence was collected from a male donor older than 55 with stage III lung adenocarcinoma. CDR3 region: CASYDLDTGELFF. As DNA, the CDR3 is TGTGCCAGCTACGACTTGGACACCGGGGAGCTGTTTTTT.